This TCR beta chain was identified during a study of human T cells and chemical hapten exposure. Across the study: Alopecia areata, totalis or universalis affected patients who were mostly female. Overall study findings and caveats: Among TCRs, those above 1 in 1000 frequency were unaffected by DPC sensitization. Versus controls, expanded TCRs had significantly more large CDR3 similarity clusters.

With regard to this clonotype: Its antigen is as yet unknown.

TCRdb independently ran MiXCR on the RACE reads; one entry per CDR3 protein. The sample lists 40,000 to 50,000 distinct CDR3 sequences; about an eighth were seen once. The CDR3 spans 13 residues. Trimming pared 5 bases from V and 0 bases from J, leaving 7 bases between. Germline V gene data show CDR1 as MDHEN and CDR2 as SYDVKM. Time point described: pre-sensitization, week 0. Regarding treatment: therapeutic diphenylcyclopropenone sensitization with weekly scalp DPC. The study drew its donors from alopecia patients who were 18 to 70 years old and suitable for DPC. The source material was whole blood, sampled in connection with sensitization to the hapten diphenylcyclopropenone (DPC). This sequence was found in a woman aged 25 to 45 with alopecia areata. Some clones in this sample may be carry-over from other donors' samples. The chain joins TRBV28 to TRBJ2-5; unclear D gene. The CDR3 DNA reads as TGTGCCAGCAGTAGAGATTACCAAGAGACCCAGTACTTC. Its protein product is CASSRDYQETQYF.